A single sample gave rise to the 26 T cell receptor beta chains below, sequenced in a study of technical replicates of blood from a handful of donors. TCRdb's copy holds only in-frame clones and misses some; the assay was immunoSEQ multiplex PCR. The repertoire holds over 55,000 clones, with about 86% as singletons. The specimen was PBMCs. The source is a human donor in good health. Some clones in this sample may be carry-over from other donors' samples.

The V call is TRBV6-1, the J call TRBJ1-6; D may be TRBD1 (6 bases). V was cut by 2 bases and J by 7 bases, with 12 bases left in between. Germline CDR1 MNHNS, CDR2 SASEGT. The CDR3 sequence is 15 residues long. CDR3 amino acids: CASSEFRGANSPLHF. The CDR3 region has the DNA TGTGCCAGCAGTGAATTCCGGGGGGCAAATTCACCCCTCCACTTT.

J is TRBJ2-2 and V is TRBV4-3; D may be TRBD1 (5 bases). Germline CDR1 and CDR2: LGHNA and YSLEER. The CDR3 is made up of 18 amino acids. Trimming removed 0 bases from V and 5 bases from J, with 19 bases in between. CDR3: CASSQEWQGFKKTGELFF. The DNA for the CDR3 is TGCGCCAGCAGCCAAGAATGGCAGGGTTTTAAAAAGACCGGGGAGCTGTTTTTT.

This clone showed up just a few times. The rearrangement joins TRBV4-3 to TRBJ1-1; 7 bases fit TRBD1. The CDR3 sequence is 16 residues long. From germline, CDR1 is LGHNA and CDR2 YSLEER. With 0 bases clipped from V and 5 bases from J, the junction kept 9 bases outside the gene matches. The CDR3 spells CASSQDIWQGGTEAFF. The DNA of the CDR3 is TGCGCCAGCAGCCAAGATATTTGGCAGGGGGGAACTGAAGCTTTCTTT.

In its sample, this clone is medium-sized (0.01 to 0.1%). CDR3 sequence (DNA): TGCGCCAGCAGCCAAGGGACAGGGGGCGGGAATGAGCAGTTCTTC. The encoded protein is CASSQGTGGGNEQFF. The chain uses TRBV4-3 and TRBJ2-1; 11 bases line up with TRBD1. This CDR3 has 15 amino acids. V lost 1 base to trimming and J lost 7 bases; unmatched junction nucleotides: 3. CDR1 and CDR2 (germline): LGHNA, YSLEER.

Here the CDR3 reads CASSEKLRRPVSLEQYF. CDR3 sequence (DNA): TGTGCCAGCAGTGAAAAGTTACGGCGGCCGGTATCCTTAGAGCAGTACTTC. This rearrangement joins TRBV2 to TRBJ2-7; no reliable D call. The CDR3 is 17 residues long. The germline gives CDR1 SNHLY, CDR2 FYNNEI. The V end was cut by 2 bases, the J end by 7 bases, with 24 bases between.

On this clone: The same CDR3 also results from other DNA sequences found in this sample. In nucleotides, the CDR3 is TGCAGTGTTAGACAGGGGGCCGGCACTGAAGCTTTCTTT. Its protein product is CSVRQGAGTEAFF. The J gene is TRBJ1-1, the V gene TRBV29-1; TRBD1 matches at 10 bases. Germline lookup yields CDR1 SQVTM and CDR2 ANQGSEA. The CDR3 consists of 13 residues. The whole variable domain, remainder taken from reference TRBV29-1 and TRBJ1-1, is SAVISQKPSRDICQRGTSLTIQCQVDSQVTMMFWYRQQPGQSLTLIATANQGSEATYESGFVIDKFPISRPNLTFSTLTVSNMSPEDSSIYLCSVRQGAGTEAFFGQGTRLTVV.

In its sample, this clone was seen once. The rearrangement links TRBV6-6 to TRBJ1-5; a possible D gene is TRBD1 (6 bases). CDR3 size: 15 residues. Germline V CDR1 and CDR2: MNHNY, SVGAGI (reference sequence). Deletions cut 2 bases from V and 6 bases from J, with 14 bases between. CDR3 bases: TGTGCCAGCAGTTACGCCGGGGGGGCGCCTCAGCCCCAGCATTTT. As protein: CASSYAGGAPQPQHF.

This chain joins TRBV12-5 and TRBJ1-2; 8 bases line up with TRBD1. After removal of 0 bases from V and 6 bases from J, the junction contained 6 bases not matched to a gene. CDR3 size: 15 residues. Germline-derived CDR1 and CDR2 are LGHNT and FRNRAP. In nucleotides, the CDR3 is TGTGCTAGTGGTTTGGTACGCGGGACAGGAGATGGCTACACCTTC. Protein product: CASGLVRGTGDGYTF.

In nucleotides, the CDR3 is TGCGCCAGCAGCTTACAGGGAGGCAATCAGCCCCAGCATTTT. Translating it yields CASSLQGGNQPQHF. The chain couples TRBV5-1 to TRBJ1-5; D is possibly TRBD1 (6 bases). Trimming stripped 2 bases from V and 2 bases from J, with 8 bases between. CDR1 SGHRS and CDR2 YFSETQ come from the germline V gene. This CDR3 is 14 amino acids long.

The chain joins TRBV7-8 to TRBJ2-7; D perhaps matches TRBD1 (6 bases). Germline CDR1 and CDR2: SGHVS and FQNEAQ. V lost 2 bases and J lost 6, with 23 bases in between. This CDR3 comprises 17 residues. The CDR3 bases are TGTGCCAGCAGCTTATCCCTAGGGGGAATCGACATGAGCGAGCAGTACTTC. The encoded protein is CASSLSLGGIDMSEQYF.

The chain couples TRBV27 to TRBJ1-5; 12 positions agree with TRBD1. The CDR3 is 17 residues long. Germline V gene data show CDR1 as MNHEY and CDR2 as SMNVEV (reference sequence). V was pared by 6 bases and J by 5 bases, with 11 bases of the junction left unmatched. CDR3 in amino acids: CASRPTTGTGGDQPQHF. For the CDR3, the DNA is TGTGCCAGCAGACCCACGACCGGGACAGGGGGCGATCAGCCCCAGCATTTT.

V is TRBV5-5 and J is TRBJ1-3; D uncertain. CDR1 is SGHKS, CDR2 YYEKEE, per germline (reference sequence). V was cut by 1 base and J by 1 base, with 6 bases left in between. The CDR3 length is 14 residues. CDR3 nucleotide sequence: TGTGCCAGCAGCTTGCCCGGGTCTGGAAACACCATATATTTT. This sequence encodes CASSLPGSGNTIYF.

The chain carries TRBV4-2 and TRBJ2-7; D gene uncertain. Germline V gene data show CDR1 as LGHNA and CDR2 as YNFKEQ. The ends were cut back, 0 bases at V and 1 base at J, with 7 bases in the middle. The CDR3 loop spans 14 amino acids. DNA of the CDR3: TGTGCCAGCAGCCAAGATGCAGGTTCCTACGAGCAGTACTTC. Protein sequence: CASSQDAGSYEQYF.

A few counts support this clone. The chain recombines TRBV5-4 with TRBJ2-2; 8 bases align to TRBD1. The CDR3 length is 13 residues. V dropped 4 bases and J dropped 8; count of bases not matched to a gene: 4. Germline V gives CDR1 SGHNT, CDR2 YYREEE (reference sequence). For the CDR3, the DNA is TGTGCCAGCAGCCGACAGGGGACGGGGGAGCTGTTTTTT. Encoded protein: CASSRQGTGELFF.

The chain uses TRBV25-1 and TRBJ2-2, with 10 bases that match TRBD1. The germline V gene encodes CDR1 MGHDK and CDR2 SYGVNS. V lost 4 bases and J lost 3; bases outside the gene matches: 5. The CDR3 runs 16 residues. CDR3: CASSGDRGWHTGELFF. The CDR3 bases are TGTGCCAGCAGTGGGGACAGGGGCTGGCACACCGGGGAGCTGTTTTTT.

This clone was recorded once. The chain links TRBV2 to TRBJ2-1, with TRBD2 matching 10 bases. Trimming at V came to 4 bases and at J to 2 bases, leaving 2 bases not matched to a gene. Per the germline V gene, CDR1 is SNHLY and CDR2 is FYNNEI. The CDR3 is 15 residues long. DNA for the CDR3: TGTGCCAGCAGTGCGAGCGGGGGGGCCTACAATGAGCAGTTCTTC. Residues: CASSASGGAYNEQFF. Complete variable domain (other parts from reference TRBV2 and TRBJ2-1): EPEVTQTPSHQVTQMGQEVILRCVPISNHLYFYWYRQILGQKVEFLVSFYNNEISEKSEIFDDQFSVERPDGSNFTLKIRSTKLEDSAMYFCASSASGGAYNEQFFGPGTRLTVL.

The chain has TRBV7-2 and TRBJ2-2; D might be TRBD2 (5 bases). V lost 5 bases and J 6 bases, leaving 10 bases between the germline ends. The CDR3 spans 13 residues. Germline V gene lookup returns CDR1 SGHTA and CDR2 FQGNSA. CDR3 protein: CASSAQRAGELFF. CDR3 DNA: TGTGCCAGCAGCGCCCAGAGGGCCGGGGAGCTGTTTTTT. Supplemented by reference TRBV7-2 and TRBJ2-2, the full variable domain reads GAGVSQSPSNKVTEKGKDVELRCDPISGHTALYWYRQSLGQGLEFLIYFQGNSAPDKSGLPSDRFSAERTGGSVSTLTIQRTQQEDSAVYLCASSAQRAGELFFGEGSRLTVL.

The CDR3 region is CASSEDRLTQYF. Written as DNA, the CDR3 is TGTGCCAGCAGTGAGGACAGGTTAACGCAGTATTTT. This chain joins TRBV6-5 and TRBJ2-3; 7 nucleotides align to TRBD1. Germline loops: CDR1 MNHEY, CDR2 SVGAGI. The CDR3 totals 12 residues. The V and J ends lost 5 bases and 9 bases, in that order; junction bases with no gene match: 5.

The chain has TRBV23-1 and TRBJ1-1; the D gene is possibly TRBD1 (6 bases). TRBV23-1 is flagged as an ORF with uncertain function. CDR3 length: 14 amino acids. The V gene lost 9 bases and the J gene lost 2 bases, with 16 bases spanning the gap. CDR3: CARSTGINNTEAFF. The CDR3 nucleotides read TGCGCCAGGTCAACAGGGATCAACAACACTGAAGCTTTCTTT.

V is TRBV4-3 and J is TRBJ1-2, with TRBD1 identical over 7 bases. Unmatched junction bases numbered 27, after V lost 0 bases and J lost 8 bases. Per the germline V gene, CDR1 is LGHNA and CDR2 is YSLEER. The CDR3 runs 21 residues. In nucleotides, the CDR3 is TGCGCCAGCAGCCAAGATCGGTCCCCGGAGATTGGACAGGCCCTGGCGTGGGGCTACACCTTC. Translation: CASSQDRSPEIGQALAWGYTF.

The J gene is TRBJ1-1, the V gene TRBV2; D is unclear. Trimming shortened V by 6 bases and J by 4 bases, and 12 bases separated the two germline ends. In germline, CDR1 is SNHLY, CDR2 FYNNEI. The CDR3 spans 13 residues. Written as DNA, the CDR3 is TGTGCCAGCAGGGCGCAGGCCGGCACTGAAGCTTTCTTT. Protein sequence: CASRAQAGTEAFF.

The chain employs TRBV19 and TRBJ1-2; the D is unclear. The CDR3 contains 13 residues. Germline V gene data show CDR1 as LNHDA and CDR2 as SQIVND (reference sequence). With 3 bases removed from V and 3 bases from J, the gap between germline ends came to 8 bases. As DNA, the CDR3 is TGTGCCAGTAGTATGTCGGAGTACTATGGCTACACCTTC. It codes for CASSMSEYYGYTF.

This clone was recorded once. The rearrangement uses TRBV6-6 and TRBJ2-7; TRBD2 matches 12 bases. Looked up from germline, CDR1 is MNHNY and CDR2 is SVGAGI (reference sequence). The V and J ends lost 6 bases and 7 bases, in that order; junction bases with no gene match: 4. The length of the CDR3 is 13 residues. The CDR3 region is CASRLAGGLEQYF. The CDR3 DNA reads TGTGCCAGCAGACTAGCGGGGGGATTAGAGCAGTACTTC.

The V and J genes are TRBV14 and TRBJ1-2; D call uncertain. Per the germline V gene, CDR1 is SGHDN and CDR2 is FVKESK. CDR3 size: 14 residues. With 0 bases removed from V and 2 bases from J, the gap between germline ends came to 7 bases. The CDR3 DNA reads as TGTGCCAGCAGCCAAGACGGGGTAAACTATGGCTACACCTTC. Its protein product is CASSQDGVNYGYTF.

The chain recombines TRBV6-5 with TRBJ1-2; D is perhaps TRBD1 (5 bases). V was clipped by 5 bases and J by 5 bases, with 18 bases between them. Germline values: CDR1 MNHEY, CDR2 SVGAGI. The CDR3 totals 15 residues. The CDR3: CASSKGRGAGYGYTF. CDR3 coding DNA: TGTGCCAGCAGTAAAGGGAGAGGGGCGGGGTATGGCTACACCTTC.

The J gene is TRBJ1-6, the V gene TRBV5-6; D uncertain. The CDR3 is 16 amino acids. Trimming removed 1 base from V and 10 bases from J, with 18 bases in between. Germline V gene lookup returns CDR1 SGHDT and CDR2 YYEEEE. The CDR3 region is CASSLRSARTGSPLHF. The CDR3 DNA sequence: TGTGCCAGCAGCTTGAGGTCAGCCCGAACGGGGTCACCCCTCCACTTT. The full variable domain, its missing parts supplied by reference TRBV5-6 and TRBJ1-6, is DAGVTQSPTHLIKTRGQQVTLRCSPKSGHDTVSWYQQALGQGPQFIFQYYEEEERQRGNFPDRFSGHQFPNYSSELNVNALLLGDSALYLCASSLRSARTGSPLHFGNGTRLTVT.